The 4 T cell receptor beta chains below come from one sample, sequenced in a study of T cell repertoires in cytomegalovirus infection. MiXCR, applied by TCRdb to the reads, yields one record per CDR3 protein. The repertoire has 500,000 to 600,000 distinct CDR3 sequences, 15% to 20% of them found once; the top ten carry 20% to 30%. The specimen sequenced was CD8+ T cells from PBMCs. Receptors originate from a human donor in good health (CMV status not recorded). Some clones in this sample may be carry-over from other donors' samples.

This clonotype has more than one count but fewer than ten. The chain couples TRBV29-1 to TRBJ2-7; tentatively, D is TRBD1 or TRBD2 (6 bases each). Trimming removed 6 bases from V and 5 bases from J, with 23 bases in between. The CDR3 is 15 residues long. CDR1 and CDR2 from the germline V gene are SQVTM and ANQGSEA. DNA of the CDR3: TGCAGCGTCGAGTCTCCCGGAGGGGGGCTGGACGAGCAGTACTTC. This sequence encodes CSVESPGGGLDEQYF.

This clonotype has a count of ten or more. The chain employs TRBV7-9 and TRBJ2-7; D possibly corresponds to TRBD2 (6 bases). The CDR3 runs 16 residues. Trimming took 3 bases from V and 2 from J, leaving 17 bases between them. Germline V gives CDR1 SEHNR, CDR2 FQNEAQ (reference sequence). The CDR3 region is CASSFEGSGRPYEQYF. CDR3 nucleotide sequence: TGTGCCAGCAGCTTTGAAGGGAGCGGGCGTCCCTACGAGCAGTACTTC.

This clonotype has just one count. The chain joins TRBV10-2 to TRBJ2-7; the match to TRBD1 covers 8 bases. J was trimmed by 3 bases and V by 2 bases; bases with no gene match: 6. CDR3 length: 15 amino acids. The V gene's germline CDR1 is WSHSY and CDR2 SAAADI. CDR3 sequence reads: CASSEATGAYYEQYF. CDR3 coding DNA: TGCGCCAGCAGTGAGGCGACAGGGGCGTACTACGAGCAGTACTTC.

As for this clonotype: With a much larger clone just one base away, this may be a read error. The genes are TRBV7-3 and TRBJ2-2; D is perhaps TRBD2 (6 bases). The CDR3 length is 17 residues. Trimming took 5 bases from V and 6 from J, leaving 22 bases between them. The germline V gene has CDR1 SGHTA and CDR2 FQGTGA. The DNA for the CDR3 is TGTGCCAGCAGCCGGACTATCGGGAGATTGGGGCCCGGGGAGCTGTTTTTT. Its protein is CASSRTIGRLGPGELFF.